This entry lists 26 T cell receptor beta chains sequenced from one sample in a study of response to subunit inactivated influenza vaccine. MiXCR, run by TCRdb on the RT-PCR reads, gives a single entry per CDR3 protein. The repertoire has some 850,000 distinct CDR3 sequences, about 18% of them found once; the top ten carry about a tenth. The specimen was PBMCs from blood, collected roughly 5 days after vaccination. The receptors shown here come from a man between 50 and 59 years old who received an inactivated influenza vaccine.

V gene TRBV12-3 or TRBV12-4 combines with J gene TRBJ2-7; 7 positions match TRBD1. This CDR3 spans 14 amino acids. With V trimmed by 6 bases and J by 3 bases, 8 bases remained unmatched. The CDR3 spells CASRAGTEHYEQYF. CDR3 sequence (DNA): TGTGCCAGCAGGGCCGGGACAGAACACTACGAGCAGTACTTC.

The chain joins TRBV9 to TRBJ2-3, with D possibly TRBD2 on 6 matching bases. The CDR3 is 15 amino acids. Trimming removed 3 bases from V and 0 bases from J, with 11 bases in between. Germline loops: CDR1 SGDLS, CDR2 YYNGEE. CDR3 bases: TGTGCCAGCAGCGCCCAGCGGGCGAGCACAGATACGCAGTATTTT. Translation: CASSAQRASTDTQYF. The full variable domain, with the rest looked up from reference TRBV9 and TRBJ2-3, is DSGVTQTPKHLITATGQRVTLRCSPRSGDLSVYWYQQSLDQGLQFLIQYYNGEERAKGNILERFSAQQFPDLHSELNLSSLELGDSALYFCASSAQRASTDTQYFGPGTRLTVL.

This chain joins TRBV28 and TRBJ2-1; perhaps D is TRBD1 or TRBD2 (5 bases each). This CDR3 is 15 amino acids long. Trimming took off 1 base at V and 6 bases at J, with 13 bases between the two ends. The germline CDR1 and CDR2 sequences are MDHEN and SYDVKM. The DNA of the CDR3 is TGTGCCAGCAGTTTATCGGGACCACAGAGCAATGAGCAGTTCTTC. Translation gives CASSLSGPQSNEQFF. Variable domain in full (rest from reference TRBV28 and TRBJ2-1): DVKVTQSSRYLVKRTGEKVFLECVQDMDHENMFWYRQDPGLGLRLIYFSYDVKMKEKGDIPEGYSVSREKKERFSLILESASTNQTSMYLCASSLSGPQSNEQFFGPGTRLTVL.

The chain couples TRBV5-1 to TRBJ2-1; D may be TRBD1 (6 bases). The CDR3 extends over 16 amino acids. The germline V gene encodes CDR1 SGHRS and CDR2 YFSETQ. Trimming cost V 5 bases and J 4 bases, with 19 bases left between them. The CDR3 region has the DNA TGCGCCAGCAGGCTTTTTTGGGGACAACCTTACAATGAGCAGTTCTTC. It encodes CASRLFWGQPYNEQFF.

V usage is TRBV28 and J usage is TRBJ2-4, with 7 bases identical to TRBD1. The length of the CDR3 is 11 residues. Germline V gene sequence: CDR1 MDHEN, CDR2 SYDVKM. The junction had 7 bases not matched to a gene; V was cut back by 5 bases and J by 15 bases. This chain's CDR3 is CASSRQGTRYF. The CDR3 DNA reads as TGTGCCAGCAGTAGACAGGGCACCAGGTACTTC.

There are a few counts of this clonotype. The V and J genes are TRBV20-1 and TRBJ2-3; D possibly uses TRBD1 or TRBD2 (5 bases each). Germline loops: CDR1 DFQATT, CDR2 SNEGSKA (reference sequence). The V end lost 0 bases, the J end lost 4 bases, and 11 bases lay between the germline ends. The CDR3 spans 14 residues. The CDR3 loop reads CSARDQGVADTQYF. The CDR3 DNA is TGCAGTGCTAGAGATCAGGGAGTGGCAGATACGCAGTATTTT.

This clonotype was recorded a few times. The V and J genes are TRBV6-1 and TRBJ1-2; possible D gene TRBD1, 6 bases. The CDR3 is 14 residues long. Trimming shortened V by 8 bases and J by 14 bases, and 27 bases separated the two germline ends. Germline lookup yields CDR1 MNHNS and CDR2 SASEGT. The CDR3 nucleotides are TGTGCCAGCTGGGGGTTAGAAAAACAGGGTGAATATACCTTC. Protein sequence: CASWGLEKQGEYTF.

This chain uses TRBV9 with TRBJ2-7, with a possible D match to TRBD2 (5 bases). This CDR3 has 14 amino acids. Germline V gene data show CDR1 as SGDLS and CDR2 as YYNGEE. Between the trimmed V and J ends, which lost 0 bases and 6 bases, there was a span of 13 bases. The CDR3, as DNA: TGTGCCAGCAGCGTAGGGCAGCGGAACGGCGAGCAGTACTTC. It codes for CASSVGQRNGEQYF.

DNA of the CDR3: TGCGCCAGCAGCTTGGCCTCTAGCTCCTTACGAGATACGCAGTATTTT. Its protein product is CASSLASSSLRDTQYF. The J gene is TRBJ2-3, the V gene TRBV5-1; D might be TRBD2 (5 bases). Germline assignment: CDR1 SGHRS and CDR2 YFSETQ. This CDR3 contains 16 residues. V dropped 0 bases and J dropped 5 bases, with 16 bases sitting between them.

Only a few counts were recorded for this clonotype. The V gene is TRBV14, the J gene TRBJ1-2; D is uncertain. The germline V gene has CDR1 SGHDN and CDR2 FVKESK. Trimming left V 4 bases short and J 7 bases short, with 13 bases between. This CDR3 spans 13 amino acids. The CDR3 bases are TGTGCCAGCAGCCCGGACCTGGTGGCTGGCTACACCTTC. This encodes CASSPDLVAGYTF.

This clonotype was counted ten times or more. The V gene is TRBV5-1, the J gene TRBJ2-7; D remains unclear. The CDR3 totals 14 residues. The V gene lost 0 bases and the J gene lost 3 bases, with 10 bases spanning the gap. From germline, CDR1 is SGHRS and CDR2 YFSETQ. CDR3 nucleotide sequence: TGCGCCAGCAGCTTGGAGCTGGGCAGCTACGAGCAGTACTTC. Its protein is CASSLELGSYEQYF.

The chain employs TRBV2 and TRBJ2-2; 9 nucleotides align to TRBD1. Germline-derived CDR1 and CDR2 are SNHLY and FYNNEI. The CDR3 consists of 18 residues. J gave up 0 bases and V 0 bases, and 5 bases lay outside the gene matches. The CDR3 DNA is TGTGCCAGCAGTGAAGCTTCGGACAGGGGAGCGAACACCGGGGAGCTGTTTTTT. Protein sequence: CASSEASDRGANTGELFF.

On this clonotype: This may be a read error, as it is one base from a much larger clone. V usage is TRBV15 and J usage is TRBJ2-7; TRBD1 matches 7 bases. The V segment lost 8 bases and the J segment 2 bases; nucleotides outside the gene matches: 9. Germline values: CDR1 LNHNV, CDR2 YYDKDF (reference sequence). This CDR3 has 14 amino acids. CDR3 sequence (DNA): TGTGCCACCGGCAAAGAAGGACAGGCCTACGAGCAGTACTTC. Protein product: CATGKEGQAYEQYF.

The sample holds many counts of this clonotype. The chain has TRBV29-1 and TRBJ1-2, with 12 bases that match TRBD1. CDR1 SQVTM and CDR2 ANQGSEA come from the germline V gene. This CDR3 region has 14 residues. V lost 7 bases, J lost 4 bases, and 7 bases stayed unmatched. CDR3 loop: CSGGTGGAFYGYTF. The CDR3 DNA reads as TGCAGCGGCGGGACAGGGGGCGCTTTCTATGGCTACACCTTC.

This chain links TRBV4-2 with TRBJ2-7; D not certain. The V and J ends lost 2 bases and 1 base respectively, with 12 bases between them. Germline V gene lookup returns CDR1 LGHNA and CDR2 YNFKEQ. The CDR3 consists of 15 residues. CDR3 nucleotide sequence: TGTGCCAGCAGCCAAAGTTCCCGAGATTCCTACGAGCAGTACTTC. Translated: CASSQSSRDSYEQYF.

The V gene is TRBV7-2, the J gene TRBJ2-3, with D maybe TRBD1 (5 bases). Between the trimmed V and J ends, which lost 4 bases and 1 base, there was a span of 9 bases. Germline CDR1 and CDR2: SGHTA and FQGNSA. The CDR3 length is 14 residues. The CDR3 loop is CASSSPRGTDTQYF. The CDR3, as DNA: TGTGCCAGCAGCTCCCCCAGGGGCACAGATACGCAGTATTTT.

The chain couples TRBV6-5 to TRBJ1-1, with unresolved D. The CDR3 spans 14 residues. CDR1 and CDR2 (germline): MNHEY, SVGAGI. The germline V and J ends were trimmed by 0 bases and 4 bases, with 9 bases remaining between them. The CDR3 sequence is CASSYSPGITEAFF. The CDR3 region has the DNA TGTGCCAGCAGTTACTCTCCGGGTATCACTGAAGCTTTCTTT.

This clonotype appeared a few times. This sequence joins TRBV5-1 and TRBJ2-3, with no clear D. CDR1 is SGHRS, CDR2 YFSETQ, per germline. The length of the CDR3 is 15 residues. With 0 bases removed from V and 6 bases from J, the gap between germline ends came to 14 bases. The CDR3, as DNA: TGCGCCAGCAGCTTGGGTCGTGCTTCCACGGATACGCAGTATTTT. Translation gives CASSLGRASTDTQYF.

CDR3 bases: TGTGCCAGCAGTACCCCGCTGGCGGGACAAGAGACCCAGTACTTC. It translates to CASSTPLAGQETQYF. The V call is TRBV6-1, the J call TRBJ2-5; TRBD2 might be the D (6 bases). Per the germline V gene, CDR1 is MNHNS and CDR2 is SASEGT. The V end was cut by 5 bases, the J end by 2 bases, with 15 bases between. This CDR3 comprises 15 residues.

This clonotype showed up just a few times. This chain joins TRBV6-5 and TRBJ2-3; 7 bases line up with TRBD1. The J segment lost 3 bases and the V segment lost 2 bases, leaving 5 bases of the junction unmatched. This CDR3 has 15 residues. Germline CDR1 reads MNHEY; CDR2 reads SVGAGI. As DNA, the CDR3 is TGTGCCAGCAGTTACCGGCAGGGGGTTACAGATACGCAGTATTTT. As protein: CASSYRQGVTDTQYF.

This clonotype was counted only a few times. The rearrangement joins TRBV12-3 or TRBV12-4 to TRBJ1-1; D not resolved. V dropped 5 bases and J dropped 2 bases, with 15 bases sitting between them. The CDR3 consists of 15 residues. The CDR3 region is CASSLTGPTNTEAFF. The CDR3 coding sequence is TGTGCCAGCAGTCTTACCGGGCCGACAAACACTGAAGCTTTCTTT.

The rearrangement links TRBV15 to TRBJ2-5, with D possibly TRBD2 on 6 matching bases. Germline V gives CDR1 LNHNV, CDR2 YYDKDF (reference sequence). Trimming took 5 bases from V and 1 from J, leaving 14 bases between them. The CDR3 spans 15 residues. The CDR3 DNA is TGTGCCACCAGCGCCGGGGACGGGGGCCAAGAGACCCAGTACTTC. Residues: CATSAGDGGQETQYF.

The V call is TRBV7-2, the J call TRBJ1-6, with a weak D call TRBD1 (5 bases). Germline V gene sequence: CDR1 SGHTA, CDR2 FQGNSA. CDR3 length equals 12 residues. V lost 7 bases and J lost 7, with 8 bases in between. CDR3 sequence: CASTPGNSPLHF. As DNA, the CDR3 is TGTGCCAGCACCCCAGGGAATTCACCCCTCCACTTT. Combining the CDR3 with reference TRBV7-2 and TRBJ1-6 gives the whole variable domain GAGVSQSPSNKVTEKGKDVELRCDPISGHTALYWYRQSLGQGLEFLIYFQGNSAPDKSGLPSDRFSAERTGGSVSTLTIQRTQQEDSAVYLCASTPGNSPLHFGNGTRLTVT.

This clonotype was seen only a few times. The chain uses TRBV5-1 and TRBJ2-7, with D uncertain. V gave up 0 bases and J gave up 9 bases, with 13 bases separating them. There are 13 residues in the CDR3. Germline-derived CDR1 and CDR2 are SGHRS and YFSETQ. The CDR3 loop is CASSLALGYGQYF. The CDR3 nucleotides read TGCGCCAGCAGCTTGGCCCTTGGGTATGGGCAGTACTTC.

The chain carries TRBV5-1 and TRBJ2-1; no definite D call. CDR3 length: 14 residues. In germline, CDR1 is SGHRS, CDR2 YFSETQ. The V end lost 5 bases, the J end lost 6 bases, and 15 bases lay between the germline ends. The CDR3 here is CASSPTGQRNEQFF. The DNA for the CDR3 is TGCGCCAGCAGTCCTACTGGGCAGCGCAATGAGCAGTTCTTC.

This clonotype was counted between two and nine times. The chain has TRBV6-1 and TRBJ1-5; 8 bases align to TRBD1. The CDR3 runs 14 residues. The V gene's germline CDR1 is MNHNS and CDR2 SASEGT. Germline trimming cut 6 bases from V and 3 bases from J; bases unmatched to any gene: 4. The CDR3 is CASRPGQDNQPQHF. CDR3 nucleotide sequence: TGTGCCAGCAGGCCGGGACAGGACAATCAGCCCCAGCATTTT.